This entry lists 8 T cell receptor beta chains sequenced from one sample in a study of blood T cell repertoires in COVID-19. This table comes from immunoSEQ multiplex PCR, and its TCRdb copy is limited to in-frame clones, with some not included. The data hold 35,000 to 40,000 clones, with roughly 89% observed a single time. The sample consisted of peripheral blood. The receptors stem from a human donor in a cohort sampled during active COVID-19.

The chain recombines TRBV21-1 with TRBJ1-2. TRBV21-1 is a pseudogene locus. The CDR3 has 15 amino acids. The CDR3 DNA reads as TGTGCCACCTTTCTTAGGGAGAAAGGGAACTATGGCTACACCTTC. Residues: CATFLREKGNYGYTF.

This clone showed up just once. V is TRBV7-6 and J is TRBJ2-5; D might be TRBD2 (6 bases). Germline CDR1 is SGHVS and CDR2 is FNYEAQ. This CDR3 spans 15 amino acids. V was pared by 1 base and J by 5 bases, with 14 bases between. The CDR3 sequence: CASSLGTGSTETQYF. The CDR3 DNA is TGTGCCAGCAGCTTAGGCACCGGGAGTACTGAGACCCAGTACTTC.

The chain uses TRBV7-6 and TRBJ1-3, with no clear D. Germline V gene lookup returns CDR1 SGHVS and CDR2 FNYEAQ. The length of the CDR3 is 14 residues. V was clipped by 2 bases and J by 0 bases, with 5 bases between them. The CDR3 DNA reads as TGTGCCAGCAGCTTAAGCGTCTCTGGAAACACCATATATTTT. Amino acid sequence: CASSLSVSGNTIYF.

The genes are TRBV29-1 and TRBJ2-6; maybe TRBD2 (5 bases). V was cut by 1 base and J by 7 bases, with 11 bases left in between. The CDR3 loop spans 14 amino acids. Per germline, CDR1 SQVTM and CDR2 ANQGSEA. The CDR3 sequence: CSVEGPAGANVLTF. In DNA, the CDR3 is TGCAGCGTTGAAGGCCCCGCGGGTGCCAACGTCCTGACTTTC.

This chain uses TRBV23-1 with TRBJ1-4, with a possible D match to TRBD1 (5 bases). TRBV23-1 is an ORF, with its function uncertain. The CDR3 extends over 18 amino acids. V was clipped by 0 bases and J by 5 bases, with 19 bases between them. The DNA of the CDR3 is TGCGCCAGCAGTCAATCTGTCAAAGGAAAAGGGGCGAATGAAAAACTGTTTTTT. Encoded protein: CASSQSVKGKGANEKLFF.

The J gene is TRBJ1-2, the V gene TRBV5-8, with D possibly TRBD1 on 6 matching bases. V was shortened by 0 bases and J by 5 bases, with 8 bases between the two germline ends. CDR1 is SGHTS, CDR2 YDEGEE, per germline. This CDR3 is 13 amino acids long. CDR3 protein: CASSLDREYGYTF. DNA of the CDR3: TGTGCCAGCAGCTTGGACAGGGAATATGGCTACACCTTC.

The chain recombines TRBV6-2 or TRBV6-3 with TRBJ2-5; perhaps TRBD2 as D (5 bases). This CDR3 is 14 amino acids long. Trimming left V 2 bases short and J 5 bases short, with 12 bases between. Germline V gives CDR1 MNHEY, CDR2 SVGEGT. The CDR3 nucleotides are TGTGCCAGCAGTTACAGGCGGAGAGGGGAGACCCAGTACTTC. This translates into CASSYRRRGETQYF.

The chain carries TRBV6-6 and TRBJ2-6, with D perhaps matching TRBD1 (6 bases). V was shortened by 0 bases and J by 0 bases, with 6 bases between the two germline ends. The CDR3 has 16 amino acids. Germline lookup yields CDR1 MNHNY and CDR2 SVGAGI (reference sequence). CDR3 protein: CASSYSGGSGANVLTF. The DNA for the CDR3 is TGTGCCAGCAGTTACTCAGGGGGCTCTGGGGCCAACGTCCTGACTTTC.